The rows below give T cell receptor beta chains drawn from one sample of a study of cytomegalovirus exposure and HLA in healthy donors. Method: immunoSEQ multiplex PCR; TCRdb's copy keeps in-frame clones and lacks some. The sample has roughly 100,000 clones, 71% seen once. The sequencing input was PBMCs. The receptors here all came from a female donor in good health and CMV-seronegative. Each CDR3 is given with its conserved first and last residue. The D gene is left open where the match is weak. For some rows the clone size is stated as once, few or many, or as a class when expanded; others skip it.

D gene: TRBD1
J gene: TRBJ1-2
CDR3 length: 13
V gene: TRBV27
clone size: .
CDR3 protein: CASRGRGTRGYTF
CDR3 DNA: TGTGCCAGCAGGGGCAGGGGGACTAGAGGCTACACCTTC

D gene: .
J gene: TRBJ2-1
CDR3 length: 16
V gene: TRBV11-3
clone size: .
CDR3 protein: CASSLYSPSSQDEQFF
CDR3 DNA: TGTGCCAGCAGCTTATATTCGCCTAGCAGCCAGGATGAGCAGTTCTTC

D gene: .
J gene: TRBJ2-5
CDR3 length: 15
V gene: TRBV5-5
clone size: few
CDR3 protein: CASSLAVRAKETQYF
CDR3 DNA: TGTGCCAGCAGCTTGGCCGTCAGGGCCAAAGAGACCCAGTACTTC

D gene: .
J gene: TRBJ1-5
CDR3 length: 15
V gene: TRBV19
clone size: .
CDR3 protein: CASSINGDSNQPQHF
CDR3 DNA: TGTGCCAGTAGTATCAACGGGGATAGCAATCAGCCCCAGCATTTT

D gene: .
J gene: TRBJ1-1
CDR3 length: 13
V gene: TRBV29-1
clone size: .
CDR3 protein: CSVGGGMNTEAFF
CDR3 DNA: TGCAGCGTTGGGGGGGGGATGAACACTGAAGCTTTCTTT

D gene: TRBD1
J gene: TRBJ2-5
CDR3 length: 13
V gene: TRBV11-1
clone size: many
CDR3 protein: CASSLRTGGTQYF
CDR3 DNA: TGTGCCAGCAGCTTAAGGACAGGAGGGACCCAGTACTTC

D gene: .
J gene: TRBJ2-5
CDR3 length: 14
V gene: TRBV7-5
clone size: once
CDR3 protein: CVRSFPGLTETQYF
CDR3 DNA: TGTGTCAGAAGCTTTCCTGGACTTACGGAGACCCAGTACTTC

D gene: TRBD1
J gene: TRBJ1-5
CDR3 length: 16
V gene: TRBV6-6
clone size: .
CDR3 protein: CASRTSETGAGQPQHF
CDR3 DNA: TGTGCCAGCCGAACCTCCGAGACAGGGGCGGGGCAGCCCCAGCATTTT

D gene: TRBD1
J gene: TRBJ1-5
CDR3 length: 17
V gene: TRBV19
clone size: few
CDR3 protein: CASSIYGGGRGIQPQHF
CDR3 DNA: TGTGCCAGTAGTATATACGGGGGAGGCAGGGGGATTCAGCCCCAGCATTTT

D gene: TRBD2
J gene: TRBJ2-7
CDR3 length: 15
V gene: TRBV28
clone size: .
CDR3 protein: CASRVAGGRSYEQYF
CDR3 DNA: TGTGCCAGCCGGGTAGCGGGAGGTCGGTCCTACGAGCAGTACTTC

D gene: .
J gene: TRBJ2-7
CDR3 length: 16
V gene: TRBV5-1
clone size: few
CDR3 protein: CASSLDSAGQSYEQYF
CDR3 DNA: TGCGCCAGCAGCTTGGATTCCGCGGGACAGAGCTACGAGCAGTACTTC

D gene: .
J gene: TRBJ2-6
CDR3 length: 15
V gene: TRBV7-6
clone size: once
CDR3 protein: CASSLGRAGANVLTF
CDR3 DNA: TGTGCCAGCAGCCTGGGGCGTGCTGGGGCCAACGTCCTGACTTTC

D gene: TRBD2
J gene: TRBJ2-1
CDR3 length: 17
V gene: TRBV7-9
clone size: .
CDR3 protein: CASSLGLSGRGYNEQFF
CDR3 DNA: TGTGCCAGCAGCTTAGGGCTAAGCGGGAGAGGCTACAATGAGCAGTTCTTC

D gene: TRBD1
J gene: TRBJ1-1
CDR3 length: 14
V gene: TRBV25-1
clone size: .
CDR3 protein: CASTGEGARTEAFF
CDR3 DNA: TGTGCCAGCACGGGAGAGGGGGCGAGGACTGAAGCTTTCTTT

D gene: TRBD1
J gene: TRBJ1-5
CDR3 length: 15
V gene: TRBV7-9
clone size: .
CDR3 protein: CASSSTGGPNQPQHF
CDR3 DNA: TGTGCCAGCAGCTCGACAGGGGGACCGAATCAGCCCCAGCATTTT